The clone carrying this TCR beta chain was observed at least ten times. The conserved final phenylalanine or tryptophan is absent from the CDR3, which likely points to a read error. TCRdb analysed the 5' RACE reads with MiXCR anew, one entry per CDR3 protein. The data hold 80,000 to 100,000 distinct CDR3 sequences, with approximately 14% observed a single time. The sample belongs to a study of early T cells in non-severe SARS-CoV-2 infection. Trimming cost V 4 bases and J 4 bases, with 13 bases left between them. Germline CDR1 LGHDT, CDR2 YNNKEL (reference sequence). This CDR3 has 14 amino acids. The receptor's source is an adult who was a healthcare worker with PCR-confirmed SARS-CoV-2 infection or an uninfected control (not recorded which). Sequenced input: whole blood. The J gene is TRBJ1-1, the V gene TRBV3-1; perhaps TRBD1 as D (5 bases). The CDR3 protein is CASSPSLGVTEAFL. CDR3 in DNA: TGTGCCAGCAGCCCCAGTTTGGGGGTCACTGAAGCTTTCCTT.